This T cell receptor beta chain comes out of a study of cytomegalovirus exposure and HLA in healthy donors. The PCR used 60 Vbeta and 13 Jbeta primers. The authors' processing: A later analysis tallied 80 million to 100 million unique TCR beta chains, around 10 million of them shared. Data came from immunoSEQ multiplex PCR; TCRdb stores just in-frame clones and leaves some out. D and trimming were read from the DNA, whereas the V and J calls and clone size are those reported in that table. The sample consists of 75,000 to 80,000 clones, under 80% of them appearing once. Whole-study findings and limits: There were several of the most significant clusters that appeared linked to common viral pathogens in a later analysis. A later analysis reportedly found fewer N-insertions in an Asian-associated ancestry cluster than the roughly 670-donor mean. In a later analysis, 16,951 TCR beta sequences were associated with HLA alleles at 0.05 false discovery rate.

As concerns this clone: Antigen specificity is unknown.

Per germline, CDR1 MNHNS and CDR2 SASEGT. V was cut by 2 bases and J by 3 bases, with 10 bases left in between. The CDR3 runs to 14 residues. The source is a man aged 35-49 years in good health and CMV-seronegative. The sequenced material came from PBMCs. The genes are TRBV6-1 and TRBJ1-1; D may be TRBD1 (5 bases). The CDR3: CASSERGQDTEAFF. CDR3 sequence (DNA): TGTGCCAGCAGTGAAAGGGGCCAGGACACTGAAGCTTTCTTT.